The subject of this entry is one TCR beta chain. TCRdb passed the RT-PCR reads through MiXCR, listing each CDR3 protein once. This table has approximately 720,000 distinct CDR3 sequences, 12% to 15% appearing once. V lost 0 bases to trimming and J lost 7 bases, with 13 bases between them. The CDR3 length is 14 residues. Germline assignment: CDR1 SGDLS and CDR2 YYNGEE. The source of this sequence is a female donor in good health, serving as a healthy control. Material: memory CD4+ T cells from blood. V is TRBV9 and J is TRBJ1-1; D possibly corresponds to TRBD1 (5 bases). The CDR3 is CASSVVKGYNEAFF. In DNA, the CDR3 is TGTGCCAGCAGCGTAGTGAAGGGGTACAATGAAGCTTTCTTT.